The rows below give T cell receptor beta chains drawn from one sample of a study of blood T cell repertoires in COVID-19. Here immunoSEQ multiplex PCR was the method, and the copy in TCRdb shows in-frame clones only, minus some. The sample comprises 110,000 or so clones, around 86% of which are singletons, and roughly 37% rests with the top ten. Sequenced material: peripheral blood. The receptors derive from an elderly man with acute or convalescent COVID-19. Both conserved end residues are trimmed from each CDR3. Fields, in order: D gene, V gene, J gene, CDR3 protein. The D gene is left open where the match is weak.

TRBD2	TRBV29-1	TRBJ2-2	SGLSGRSVTGELF
NA	TRBV2	TRBJ1-5	ASSGREGNQPQH
TRBD2	TRBV5-5	TRBJ2-1	ASSFPASGRADEQF
NA	TRBV9	TRBJ1-4	ASSVGQGTYEKLF
NA	TRBV15	TRBJ1-5	ATSWSTNQPQH
TRBD1	TRBV5-1	TRBJ2-3	ASSFGQGEGTQY
NA	TRBV30	TRBJ1-1	AWSVLNTEAF
NA	TRBV15	TRBJ2-1	ATSSARDSYNEQF
TRBD1	TRBV5-6	TRBJ1-2	ASSLVGGLGYGYT
TRBD1	TRBV28	TRBJ1-2	AIRDRVNYGYT
TRBD1	TRBV5-1	TRBJ2-2	ASSLGWTGGTGELF
NA	TRBV5-1	TRBJ1-4	ASSLVSSDEKLF
TRBD2	TRBV4-3	TRBJ2-1	ASSQDLSGGSYNEQF
NA	TRBV28	TRBJ2-7	ASSFSQGSYEQY
NA	TRBV15	TRBJ2-7	ATSRDILRLEQY
TRBD1	TRBV5-4	TRBJ1-1	ASSWTRDRGTEAF
TRBD2	TRBV5-1	TRBJ2-7	ASSVTGTSGDEQY
NA	TRBV27	TRBJ2-7	ASSHSSYEQY
NA	TRBV29-1	TRBJ1-1	SVYEITEAF
NA	TRBV27	TRBJ1-2	ASTPRGRGSPGRSSYT
NA	TRBV5-1	TRBJ1-1	ASSLELSNTEAF
TRBD2	TRBV7-2	TRBJ2-1	ASVPRGAGGYNEQF
NA	TRBV29-1	TRBJ1-4	SARQANEKLF
TRBD1	TRBV2	TRBJ1-6	ASSARQGVNSPLH